These T cell receptor beta chains were read from a single sample in a study of T cell changes during pregnancy in multiple sclerosis. TCRdb's table, derived via immunoSEQ multiplex PCR, lists solely in-frame clones and lacks some. The sample contains tens of thousands of clones, roughly 92% of which appear only once. The specimen comprised peripheral blood, sampled in the third trimester of pregnancy. These receptor sequences come from a female donor in good health, enrolled as a control in a pregnancy study. Both conserved end residues are part of each CDR3. A D gene is named only where the DNA matches it firmly. Only some rows state a clone size, as once, few, many or a class for expanded clones.

J,size,D,V,CDR3,DNA
TRBJ1-1,few,TRBD1,TRBV5-4,CASTEQGDTEAFF,TGTGCCAGCACCGAACAGGGGGATACTGAAGCTTTCTTT
TRBJ1-3,once,TRBD1,TRBV18,CASSEGTGSGNTIYF,TGTGCCAGCTCAGAGGGGACAGGTTCTGGAAACACCATATATTTT
TRBJ2-2,.,.,TRBV5-1,CASSLRESGGELFF,TGCGCCAGCAGCTTGCGGGAGTCGGGCGGGGAGCTGTTTTTT
TRBJ1-5,.,.,TRBV6-1,CASVRRDIDNQPQHF,TGTGCCAGCGTTCGAAGGGACATCGACAATCAGCCCCAGCATTTT
TRBJ2-2,.,TRBD2,TRBV10-3,CAIGLAGYGELFF,TGTGCCATAGGACTAGCGGGTTACGGGGAGCTGTTTTTT
TRBJ2-3,.,.,TRBV4-1,CASSQWSGTDTQYF,TGCGCCAGCAGCCAATGGTCAGGCACAGATACGCAGTATTTT
TRBJ1-5,.,TRBD1,TRBV28,CASSFAGTGGGNQPQHF,TGTGCCAGCAGTTTCGCCGGGACAGGGGGCGGCAATCAGCCCCAGCATTTT
TRBJ1-1,.,TRBD1,TRBV27,CASSSTGVVGFF,TGTGCCAGCAGTTCTACAGGGGTGGTGGGTTTCTTT
TRBJ1-5,.,.,TRBV6-5,CASRQTQGRGQPQHF,TGTGCCAGCAGACAGACTCAGGGGAGGGGACAGCCCCAGCATTTT
TRBJ2-7,.,.,TRBV7-3,CASSLRAGPAYEQYF,TGTGCCAGCAGCTTAAGGGCGGGTCCCGCCTACGAGCAGTACTTC
TRBJ2-7,.,TRBD1,TRBV7-2,CASSTRDRGGAGEQYF,TGTGCCAGCAGCACCCGGGACAGGGGAGGGGCCGGCGAGCAGTACTTC
TRBJ1-1,.,.,TRBV7-9,CASSSFGGNTEAFF,TGTGCCAGCAGCTCGTTCGGGGGGAACACTGAAGCTTTCTTT
TRBJ2-3,.,.,TRBV7-9,CASSPKGDPDTQYF,TGTGCCAGCAGCCCAAAGGGGGACCCAGATACGCAGTATTTT
TRBJ2-5,.,TRBD2,TRBV7-9,CASSLGLAGGETQYF,TGTGCCAGCAGCCTGGGGCTAGCGGGAGGGGAGACCCAGTACTTC
TRBJ2-2,.,TRBD2,TRBV6-4,CASSESGTSISGELFF,TGTGCCAGCAGTGAATCCGGGACTAGTATATCCGGGGAGCTGTTTTTT
TRBJ2-5,.,TRBD1,TRBV5-1,CASSLEVGRQGSTQYF,TGCGCCAGCAGCTTGGAAGTGGGCCGACAGGGGTCGACCCAGTACTTC
TRBJ1-2,.,TRBD1,TRBV10-3,CAILSDRDDYGYTF,TGTGCCATCTTGTCGGACAGGGACGACTATGGCTACACCTTC
TRBJ2-2,.,TRBD2,TRBV7-2,CASRAELLATNTGELFF,TGTGCCAGCAGGGCAGAGTTACTAGCGACGAACACCGGGGAGCTGTTTTTT
TRBJ2-2,.,TRBD2,TRBV9,CASSPGLAGGRGTGELFF,TGTGCCAGCAGCCCCGGACTAGCGGGGGGCAGAGGAACCGGGGAGCTGTTTTTT
TRBJ2-7,once,TRBD1,TRBV11-2,CASSLGTGGKSSYEQYF,TGTGCCAGCAGCCTAGGGACAGGGGGCAAAAGCTCCTACGAGCAGTACTTC
TRBJ2-7,once,.,TRBV7-8,CASSFRPRDEQYF,TGTGCCAGCAGCTTCCGACCCCGGGACGAGCAGTACTTC
TRBJ2-7,.,.,TRBV4-3,CASSPSSRYYEQYF,TGCGCCAGCAGCCCCTCCTCCCGGTACTACGAGCAGTACTTC
TRBJ2-7,once,.,TRBV28,CASSLQGHYEQYF,TGTGCCAGCAGTTTACAGGGCCACTACGAGCAGTACTTC